The 30 T cell receptor beta chains listed next were all sequenced from one sample in a study of T cell responses to AZD1222 COVID-19 vaccine. Method: immunoSEQ multiplex PCR; TCRdb's copy keeps in-frame clones and lacks some. The profile covers 100,000 to 150,000 clones, with about 89% appearing a single time and 6.3% taken by the ten largest. The material was peripheral blood, obtained on day 0 of AZD1222 vaccination. The receptor set was obtained from an adult in good health.

The V call is TRBV21-1, the J call TRBJ1-2; the D call TRBD1 from the table was never checked on the DNA. TRBV21-1 is a pseudogene. The CDR3 contains 15 residues. CDR3: CASSKRDRVAYGYTF. The CDR3 nucleotides are TGTGCCAGCAGCAAAAGGGACAGGGTTGCTTATGGCTACACCTTC.

The gene calls are TRBV6-6 and TRBJ1-3; D is unresolved. Between the trimmed V and J ends, which lost 6 bases and 12 bases, there was a span of 12 bases. Per the germline V gene, CDR1 is MNHNY and CDR2 is SVGAGI (reference sequence). The length of the CDR3 is 11 residues. Written as DNA, the CDR3 is TGTGCCAGCAGCCCATGGAGATACATATATTTT. It translates to CASSPWRYIYF.

CDR3 nucleotide sequence: TGCGCCAGCAGCTTGTCTTACGGATACTACGAGCAGTACTTC. This translates into CASSLSYGYYEQYF. The chain recombines TRBV5-1 with TRBJ2-7, with D unresolved. Trimming left V 1 base short and J 3 bases short, with 11 bases between. This CDR3 has 14 amino acids. CDR1 is SGHRS and CDR2 is YFSETQ in the germline V gene.

The chain recombines TRBV5-1 with TRBJ1-1; 9 bases align to TRBD1. J gave up 3 bases and V 6 bases, and 3 bases lay outside the gene matches. This CDR3 contains 13 residues. CDR1 and CDR2 from the germline V gene are SGHRS and YFSETQ. CDR3 sequence: CASNRDRDTEAFF. In DNA, the CDR3 is TGCGCCAGCAACCGGGACAGGGACACTGAAGCTTTCTTT.

This clone was seen only a few times. The gene calls are TRBV7-9 and TRBJ2-7; 12 nucleotides agree with TRBD1. CDR3 length: 13 amino acids. Unmatched junction bases numbered 4, after V lost 8 bases and J lost 5 bases. Looked up from germline, CDR1 is SEHNR and CDR2 is FQNEAQ (reference sequence). CDR3 nucleotides: TGTGCCAGCGTTGGGACAGGGGGCAACGAGCAGTACTTC. It specifies CASVGTGGNEQYF.

This clone was picked up a small number of times. V is TRBV7-2 and J is TRBJ2-2; D is undetermined. Deletions cut 6 bases from V and 4 bases from J, with 6 bases between. The CDR3 contains 12 residues. Germline loops: CDR1 SGHTA, CDR2 FQGNSA. The CDR3 protein is CASRFSTGELFF. The CDR3 DNA follows: TGTGCCAGCAGATTTAGCACCGGGGAGCTGTTTTTT.

The chain has TRBV5-4 and TRBJ2-1; D is tentatively TRBD1 or TRBD2 (6 bases each). With 0 bases removed from V and 2 bases from J, the gap between germline ends came to 12 bases. CDR3 length: 16 amino acids. Germline V gene data show CDR1 as SGHNT and CDR2 as YYREEE (reference sequence). The CDR3 spells CASSLELRGAYNEQFF. In DNA form, the CDR3 reads TGTGCCAGCAGCTTGGAATTGAGGGGGGCCTACAATGAGCAGTTCTTC.

The chain is built from TRBV7-4 and TRBJ1-1, with D possibly matching TRBD1 (6 bases). Trimming took off 4 bases at V and 0 bases at J, with 12 bases between the two ends. CDR1 SGHVT and CDR2 SQSDAQ come from the germline V gene. This CDR3 has 15 residues. The CDR3 DNA follows: TGTGCCAGCAGCTCGATCCGGGACATGAACACTGAAGCTTTCTTT. Amino acid sequence: CASSSIRDMNTEAFF.

This chain links TRBV6-2 or TRBV6-3 with TRBJ1-2; the D is unclear. CDR1 is MNHEY and CDR2 is SVGEGT in the germline V gene. This CDR3 contains 13 residues. The V end lost 0 bases, the J end lost 6 bases, and 8 bases lay between the germline ends. The CDR3 DNA follows: TGTGCCAGCAGTTACTCCCCCGGTGATGGCTACACCTTC. It codes for CASSYSPGDGYTF.

This sequence joins TRBV6-5 and TRBJ1-2, with 10 bases fitting TRBD1. V gave up 4 bases and J gave up 7 bases; unmatched junction bases: 6. The CDR3 covers 14 residues. Germline V lookup: CDR1 MNHEY, CDR2 SVGAGI. This CDR3 is CASSFRQGAIGYTF. The CDR3 coding sequence is TGTGCCAGCAGTTTTAGACAGGGGGCCATTGGCTACACCTTC.

The rearrangement uses TRBV7-8 and TRBJ1-1, with D perhaps TRBD1 (5 bases). Trimming took off 4 bases at V and 7 bases at J, with 16 bases between the two ends. This CDR3 contains 14 residues. Germline V gives CDR1 SGHVS, CDR2 FQNEAQ. The CDR3 nucleotides read TGTGCCAGCAGCTCGGCAGGCAGGGTCGTTGAAGCTTTCTTT. It is translated as CASSSAGRVVEAFF. The variable domain in full, completed from reference TRBV7-8 and TRBJ1-1, reads GAGVSQSPRYKVAKRGQDVALRCDPISGHVSLFWYQQALGQGPEFLTYFQNEAQLDKSGLPSDRFFAERPEGSVSTLKIQRTQQEDSAVYLCASSSAGRVVEAFFGQGTRLTVV.

The chain combines TRBV7-9 with TRBJ1-5; TRBD1 agrees at 7 bases. Germline V gives CDR1 SEHNR, CDR2 FQNEAQ (reference sequence). The CDR3 covers 16 residues. Germline trimming cut 5 bases from V and 0 bases from J; bases unmatched to any gene: 7. This chain's CDR3 is CASSPRDSNSNQPQHF. The DNA for the CDR3 is TGTGCCAGCAGCCCTCGGGACAGCAATAGCAATCAGCCCCAGCATTTT.

The chain couples TRBV7-2 to TRBJ1-1, with 10 positions matching TRBD1. Germline CDR1 reads SGHTA; CDR2 reads FQGNSA. The CDR3 has 15 amino acids. V trimming: 6 bases; J trimming: 8 bases; junction bases outside the gene matches: 12. CDR3 nucleotide sequence: TGTGCCAGCAGACCTAATCGACAGGGGGCCGGGGAAGCTTTCTTT. This codes for CASRPNRQGAGEAFF. Based on the CDR3 plus reference TRBV7-2 and TRBJ1-1, the full variable domain is GAGVSQSPSNKVTEKGKDVELRCDPISGHTALYWYRQSLGQGLEFLIYFQGNSAPDKSGLPSDRFSAERTGGSVSTLTIQRTQQEDSAVYLCASRPNRQGAGEAFFGQGTRLTVV.

The chain links TRBV6-6 to TRBJ1-2; 8 bases map to TRBD1. CDR1 MNHNY and CDR2 SVGAGI come from the germline V gene (reference sequence). V gave up 5 bases and J gave up 5 bases; unmatched junction bases: 7. This CDR3 has 14 residues. The CDR3 DNA is TGTGCCAGCAGTCCCAGGGGGCGACTATATGGCTACACCTTC. Translated, it gives CASSPRGRLYGYTF.

This clone was counted a single time. J is TRBJ1-2 and V is TRBV2; no reliable D call. CDR1 is SNHLY and CDR2 is FYNNEI in the germline V gene. V dropped 5 bases and J dropped 3 bases, with 16 bases sitting between them. The CDR3 length is 15 residues. CDR3 DNA sequence: TGTGCCAGCAGTACGGACGGACTCGCCTACTATGGCTACACCTTC. The encoded protein is CASSTDGLAYYGYTF. Full variable domain (outside the CDR3, taken from reference TRBV2 and TRBJ1-2): EPEVTQTPSHQVTQMGQEVILRCVPISNHLYFYWYRQILGQKVEFLVSFYNNEISEKSEIFDDQFSVERPDGSNFTLKIRSTKLEDSAMYFCASSTDGLAYYGYTFGSGTRLTVV.

The genes are TRBV5-6 and TRBJ1-2, with D perhaps TRBD1 (6 bases). CDR1 and CDR2 from the germline V gene are SGHDT and YYEEEE. V was cut by 4 bases and J by 8 bases, with 24 bases left in between. The CDR3 is 16 residues long. CDR3 bases: TGTGCCAGCAGCCCTGCTACAGGGTATGGGAAGAGCGGCTACACCTTC. This gives the protein CASSPATGYGKSGYTF.

The chain combines TRBV7-8 with TRBJ2-7, with a tentative D call TRBD2 (5 bases). Germline assignment: CDR1 SGHVS and CDR2 FQNEAQ. Trimming stripped 2 bases from V and 5 bases from J, with 22 bases between. The CDR3 extends over 17 amino acids. CDR3 protein: CASSLLVWPAARDEQYF. CDR3 DNA sequence: TGTGCCAGCAGCTTATTGGTTTGGCCAGCTGCGCGGGACGAGCAGTACTTC.

This clone has just one count. The V call is TRBV29-1, the J call TRBJ1-2, with D possibly being TRBD1 (5 bases). V dropped 5 bases and J dropped 2 bases, with 12 bases sitting between them. This CDR3 comprises 13 residues. Germline CDR1 SQVTM, CDR2 ANQGSEA. The CDR3 bases are TGCAGCGTTTCAGGGATGAACAACTATGGCTACACCTTC. Translated, it gives CSVSGMNNYGYTF.

On this clone: The sample holds other DNA sequences that translate to the same CDR3. This chain uses TRBV3-1 (or the pseudogene TRBV3-2) with TRBJ1-5; D gene unclear. V dropped 1 base and J dropped 7 bases, with 5 bases sitting between them. Germline CDR1 LGHDT, CDR2 YNNKEL (reference sequence). The CDR3 is made up of 12 amino acids. CDR3 loop: CASSQVGQPQHF. CDR3 coding DNA: TGTGCCAGCAGCCAAGTAGGACAGCCCCAGCATTTT.

The chain combines TRBV4-3 with TRBJ1-2; D uncertain. The CDR3 is made up of 13 amino acids. Trimming shortened V by 0 bases and J by 8 bases, and 10 bases separated the two germline ends. Germline values: CDR1 LGHNA, CDR2 YSLEER. CDR3 amino acids: CASSQEGYGGYTF. The CDR3, as DNA: TGCGCCAGCAGCCAAGAGGGGTACGGCGGCTACACCTTC.

The chain carries TRBV12-3 or TRBV12-4 and TRBJ2-5; no clear D. V was trimmed by 4 bases and J by 0 bases, leaving 6 bases between them. CDR3 length equals 13 residues. The CDR3 protein is CASSYLDQETQYF. In nucleotides, the CDR3 is TGTGCCAGCAGTTACCTAGACCAAGAGACCCAGTACTTC.

The CDR3 reads CASSDGAWVSYEQYF. The CDR3 DNA follows: TGTGCCAGCAGTGATGGAGCTTGGGTCTCCTACGAGCAGTACTTC. The chain is built from TRBV6-1 and TRBJ2-7; D gene uncertain. Trimming removed 3 bases from V and 0 bases from J, with 12 bases in between. The CDR3 loop spans 15 amino acids. Germline-derived CDR1 and CDR2 are MNHNS and SASEGT.

Note on this clone: At one end, the junction sequence differs from germline, possibly due to a read error. V usage is TRBV6-6 and J usage is TRBJ2-4; D remains unclear. Germline V CDR1 and CDR2: MNHNY, SVGAGI (reference sequence). The CDR3 runs to 14 residues. The CDR3 loop reads CVSSYAPDRDIQYF. Here the CDR3 DNA reads TGTGTCAGCAGTTACGCCCCAGATAGGGACATTCAGTACTTC.

The chain couples TRBV18 to TRBJ2-4, with 7 nucleotides matching TRBD1. The CDR3 spans 16 residues. Germline lookup yields CDR1 KGHSH and CDR2 LQKENI. The J segment lost 5 bases and the V segment lost 3 bases, leaving 10 bases of the junction unmatched. As DNA, the CDR3 is TGTGCCAGCTCACCGCTTACAGGGGTAGTCCAAAACATTCAGTACTTC. Amino acids: CASSPLTGVVQNIQYF.

This sequence joins TRBV5-1 and TRBJ1-6, with TRBD1 matching over 8 bases. CDR3 length equals 14 residues. Trimming cost V 0 bases and J 13 bases; bases outside gene matches: 6. The germline V gene has CDR1 SGHRS and CDR2 YFSETQ. The CDR3 loop reads CASSLGEDREPLHF. In nucleotides, the CDR3 is TGCGCCAGCAGCTTGGGGGAGGACAGGGAGCCCCTCCACTTT.

The CDR3 sequence: CASSLRRDTQYF. CDR3 coding DNA: TGTGCCAGCAGCCTGCGGCGGGATACGCAGTATTTT. The gene calls are TRBV7-2 and TRBJ2-3; no definite D call. The length of the CDR3 is 12 residues. Trimming took 5 bases from V and 6 from J, leaving 9 bases between them. The germline V gene encodes CDR1 SGHTA and CDR2 FQGNSA. The full variable domain, its missing parts supplied by reference TRBV7-2 and TRBJ2-3, is GAGVSQSPSNKVTEKGKDVELRCDPISGHTALYWYRQSLGQGLEFLIYFQGNSAPDKSGLPSDRFSAERTGGSVSTLTIQRTQQEDSAVYLCASSLRRDTQYFGPGTRLTVL.

The rearrangement joins TRBV30 to TRBJ1-4, with D hard to call. The V and J ends lost 4 bases and 11 bases respectively, with 11 bases between them. This CDR3 spans 11 amino acids. CDR1 and CDR2 from the germline V gene are GTSNPN and SVGIG (reference sequence). CDR3 region: CAWTPDSKLFF. In DNA, the CDR3 is TGTGCCTGGACTCCCGACTCCAAACTGTTTTTT.

The rearrangement joins TRBV6-1 to TRBJ2-1, with D perhaps TRBD2 (5 bases). The V gene's germline CDR1 is MNHNS and CDR2 SASEGT. Between the trimmed V and J ends, which lost 4 bases and 5 bases, there was a span of 18 bases. This CDR3 has 16 amino acids. The CDR3 sequence is CASSVTSEGIDNEQFF. The CDR3 DNA sequence: TGTGCCAGCAGTGTAACCTCCGAGGGCATAGACAATGAGCAGTTCTTC.

This chain uses TRBV15 with TRBJ1-2, with TRBD1 identical over 9 bases. The V and J ends lost 5 bases and 8 bases, in that order; junction bases with no gene match: 6. Germline V lookup: CDR1 LNHNV, CDR2 YYDKDF (reference sequence). The CDR3 length is 13 residues. CDR3 coding DNA: TGTGCCACCAGCTCTACAGGGGGCGGGGGCTACACCTTC. Encoded protein: CATSSTGGGGYTF. The whole variable domain, filled in from reference TRBV15 and TRBJ1-2, reads DAMVIQNPRYQVTQFGKPVTLSCSQTLNHNVMYWYQQKSSQAPKLLFHYYDKDFNNEADTPDNFQSRRPNTSFCFLDIRSPGLGDTAMYLCATSSTGGGGYTFGSGTRLTVV.

The J gene is TRBJ1-1, the V gene TRBV12-1. TRBV12-1 is deemed a pseudogene. The length of the CDR3 is 14 residues. Here the CDR3 reads CASRHPPSRTEAFF. The CDR3 region has the DNA TGTGCCAGCAGACACCCCCCGTCTCGGACTGAAGCTTTCTTT.